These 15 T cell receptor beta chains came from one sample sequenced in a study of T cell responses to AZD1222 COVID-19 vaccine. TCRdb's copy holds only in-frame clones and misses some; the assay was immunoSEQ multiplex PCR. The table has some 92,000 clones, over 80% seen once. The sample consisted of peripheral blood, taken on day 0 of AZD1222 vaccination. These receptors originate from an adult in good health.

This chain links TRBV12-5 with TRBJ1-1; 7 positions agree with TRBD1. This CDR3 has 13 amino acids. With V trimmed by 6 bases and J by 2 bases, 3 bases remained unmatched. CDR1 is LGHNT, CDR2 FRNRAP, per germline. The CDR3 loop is CASGDRDNTEAFF. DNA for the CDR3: TGTGCTAGTGGAGACAGGGATAACACTGAAGCTTTCTTT.

The CDR3 loop is CSVVQGGETQYF. The CDR3 DNA reads TGCAGCGTTGTTCAGGGTGGGGAGACCCAGTACTTC. The V call is TRBV29-1, the J call TRBJ2-5, with D possibly matching TRBD1 (5 bases). The CDR3 has 12 amino acids. Germline V gene lookup returns CDR1 SQVTM and CDR2 ANQGSEA. V was shortened by 4 bases and J by 5 bases, with 11 bases between the two germline ends. Filled out from reference TRBV29-1 and TRBJ2-5, the complete variable domain reads SAVISQKPSRDICQRGTSLTIQCQVDSQVTMMFWYRQQPGQSLTLIATANQGSEATYESGFVIDKFPISRPNLTFSTLTVSNMSPEDSSIYLCSVVQGGETQYFGPGTRLLVL.

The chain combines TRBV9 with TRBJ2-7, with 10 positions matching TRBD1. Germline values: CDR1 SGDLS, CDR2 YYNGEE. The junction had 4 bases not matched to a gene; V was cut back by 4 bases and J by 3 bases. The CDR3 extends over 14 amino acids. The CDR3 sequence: CASSPWTGGYEQYF. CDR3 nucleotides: TGTGCCAGCAGCCCTTGGACAGGGGGCTACGAGCAGTACTTC.

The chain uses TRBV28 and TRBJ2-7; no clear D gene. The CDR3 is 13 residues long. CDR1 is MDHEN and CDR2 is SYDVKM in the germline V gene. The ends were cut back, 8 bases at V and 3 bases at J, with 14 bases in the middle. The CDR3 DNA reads TGTGCCAGCTCCCAAAGTCCTAGCTACGAGCAGTACTTC. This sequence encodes CASSQSPSYEQYF. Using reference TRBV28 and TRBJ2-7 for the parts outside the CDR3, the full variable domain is DVKVTQSSRYLVKRTGEKVFLECVQDMDHENMFWYRQDPGLGLRLIYFSYDVKMKEKGDIPEGYSVSREKKERFSLILESASTNQTSMYLCASSQSPSYEQYFGPGTRLTVT.

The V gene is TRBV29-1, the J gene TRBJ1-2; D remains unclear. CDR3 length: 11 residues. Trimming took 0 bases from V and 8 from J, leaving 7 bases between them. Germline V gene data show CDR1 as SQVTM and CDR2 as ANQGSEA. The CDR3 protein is CSVEDTQGYTF. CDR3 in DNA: TGCAGCGTTGAAGATACCCAGGGCTACACCTTC.

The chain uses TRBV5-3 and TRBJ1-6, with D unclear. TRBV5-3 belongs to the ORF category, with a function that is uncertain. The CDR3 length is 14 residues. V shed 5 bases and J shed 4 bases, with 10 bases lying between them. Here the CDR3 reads CARSLGGYNSPLHF. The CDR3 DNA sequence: TGTGCCAGAAGTTTAGGAGGGTATAATTCACCCCTCCACTTT.

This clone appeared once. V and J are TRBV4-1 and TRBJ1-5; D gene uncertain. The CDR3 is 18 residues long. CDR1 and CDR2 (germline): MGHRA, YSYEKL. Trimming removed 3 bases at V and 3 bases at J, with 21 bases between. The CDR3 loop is CASSHTAPLRSVNQPQHF. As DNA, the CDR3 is TGCGCCAGCAGCCACACCGCCCCCCTCAGATCTGTCAATCAGCCCCAGCATTTT.

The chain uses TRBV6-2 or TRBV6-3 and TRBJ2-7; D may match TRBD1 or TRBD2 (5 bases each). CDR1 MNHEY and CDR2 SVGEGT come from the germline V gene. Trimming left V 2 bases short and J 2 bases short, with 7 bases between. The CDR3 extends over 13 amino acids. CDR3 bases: TGTGCCAGCAGTTACACGGGGCCCTACGAGCAGTACTTC. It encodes CASSYTGPYEQYF.

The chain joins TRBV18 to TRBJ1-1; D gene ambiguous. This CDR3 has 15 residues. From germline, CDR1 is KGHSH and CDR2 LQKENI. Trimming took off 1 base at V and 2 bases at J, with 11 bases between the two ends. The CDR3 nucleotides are TGTGCCAGCTCACCACAGCCAGGAGATAACACTGAAGCTTTCTTT. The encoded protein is CASSPQPGDNTEAFF.

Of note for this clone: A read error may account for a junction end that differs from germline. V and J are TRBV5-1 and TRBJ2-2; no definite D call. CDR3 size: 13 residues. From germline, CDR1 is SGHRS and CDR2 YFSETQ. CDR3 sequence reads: CASSLAKTGELFF. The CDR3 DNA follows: TGCGCCAGCAGCTTAGCGAAAACCGGGGAGCTGTTTTTT.

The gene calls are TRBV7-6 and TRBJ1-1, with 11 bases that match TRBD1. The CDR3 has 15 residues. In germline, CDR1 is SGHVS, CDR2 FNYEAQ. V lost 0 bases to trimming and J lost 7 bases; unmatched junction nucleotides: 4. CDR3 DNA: TGTGCCAGCAGCTTAGCGGGACAGGGGGGAGGTGAAGCTTTCTTT. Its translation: CASSLAGQGGGEAFF.

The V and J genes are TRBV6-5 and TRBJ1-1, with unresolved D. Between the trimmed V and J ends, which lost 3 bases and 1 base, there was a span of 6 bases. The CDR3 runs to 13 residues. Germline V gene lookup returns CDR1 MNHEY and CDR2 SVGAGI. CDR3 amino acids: CASSYQSNTEAFF. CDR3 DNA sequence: TGTGCCAGCAGTTATCAGTCGAACACTGAAGCTTTCTTT.

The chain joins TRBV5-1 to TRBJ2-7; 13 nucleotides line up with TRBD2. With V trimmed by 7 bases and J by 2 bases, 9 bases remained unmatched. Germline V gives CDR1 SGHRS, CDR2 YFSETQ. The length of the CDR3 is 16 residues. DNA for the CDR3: TGCGCCAGCGGCGGGACTAGCGGGACTCTCGCCTACGAGCAGTACTTC. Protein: CASGGTSGTLAYEQYF.

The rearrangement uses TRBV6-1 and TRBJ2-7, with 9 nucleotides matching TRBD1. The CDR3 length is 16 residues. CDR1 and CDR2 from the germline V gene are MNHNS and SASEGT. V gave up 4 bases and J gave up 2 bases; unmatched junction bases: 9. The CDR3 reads CASSVRGGQGTYEQYF. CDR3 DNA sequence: TGTGCCAGCAGTGTCCGTGGGGGACAGGGAACCTACGAGCAGTACTTC.

The CDR3 bases are TGTGCCACCAGCAGAGAAGGGCCGAATAACTATGGCTACACCTTC. It codes for CATSREGPNNYGYTF. The V call is TRBV15, the J call TRBJ1-2; D remains unclear. The length of the CDR3 is 15 residues. V lost 0 bases, J lost 1 base, and 9 bases lay in between. Germline values: CDR1 LNHNV, CDR2 YYDKDF (reference sequence).